A single sample gave rise to the 18 T cell receptor delta chains below, sequenced in a study of gamma-delta chains in newborns, infants, children. TCRdb re-processed the reads using CATT. The table shows 7,000 or so delta-chain clones, with 11% occurring only once. Material for sequencing was blood. These receptors were taken from a child who was a newborn, infant or young child, either healthy, febrile or measles-vaccinated (not recorded which).

This clone is medium-sized by share. The V gene is TRDV2, the J gene TRDJ1, with 13 bases identical to TRDD3. Trimming took 4 bases from V and 2 from J; bases not matched to a gene: 9. The CDR3 has 17 residues. Germline assignment: CDR1 GEAIGNYY and CDR2 EKD. The CDR3 sequence: CACDYVLGDTNTDKLIF. In nucleotides, the CDR3 is TGTGCCTGTGATTATGTACTGGGGGATACGAATACCGATAAACTCATCTTT.

This clone was seen a few times. A much larger clone lies a single base off, so this may be a read error. Additional DNA sequences in this sample encode the identical CDR3. The rearrangement links TRDV2 to TRDJ1, with 10 bases identical to TRDD3. The CDR3 has 19 residues. CDR1 and CDR2 (germline): GEAIGNYY, EKD. CDR3 amino acids: CACDTVEVLGDEYTDKLIF. The CDR3 bases are TGTGCCTGCGACACCGTGGAAGTACTGGGGGATGAGTACACCGATAAACTCATCTTT.

This clone was seen a few times. The J gene is TRDJ3, the V gene TRDV2; D perhaps matches TRDD3 (6 bases). Germline CDR1 and CDR2: GEAIGNYY and EKD. This CDR3 comprises 18 residues. Trimming removed 0 bases at V and 0 bases at J, with 11 bases between. This chain's CDR3 is CACDTWGAHSWDTRQMFF. DNA of the CDR3: TGTGCCTGTGACACCTGGGGGGCCCACTCCTGGGACACCCGACAGATGTTTTTC.

The J gene is TRDJ3, while no V gene call was made; the table's D call, TRDD3, was not checked against the DNA. This CDR3 is built from 21 residues. The CDR3 coding sequence is TGTGCCTGTGACACCTTCCCGGATGGGGGCCCCAGCTCCTGGGACACCCGACAGATGTTTTTC. Protein sequence: CACDTFPDGGPSSWDTRQMFF.

The chain has TRDV2 and TRDJ1; D possibly corresponds to TRDD3 (6 bases). Trimming left V 3 bases short and J 2 bases short, with 9 bases between. The CDR3 consists of 13 residues. In germline, CDR1 is GEAIGNYY, CDR2 EKD. DNA for the CDR3: TGTGCCTGTGACCCTTGGGGGACCGATAAACTCATCTTT. As protein: CACDPWGTDKLIF.

CDR3 sequence: CACDALPNVGDFRTDKLIF. The CDR3 DNA is TGTGCCTGTGACGCACTACCCAATGTGGGGGATTTTCGCACCGATAAACTCATCTTT. No V gene call was produced; the J gene was TRDJ1; TRDD3 was called by the table and not checked on the DNA. This CDR3 is built from 19 residues.

As regards this clone: With a much larger clone just one base away, this may be a read error. Within the sample, other DNA sequences also encode this same CDR3. CDR3 nucleotides: TGTGCCTGTGACAAACTGGGGACTCACACCGATAAACTCATCTTC. The encoded protein is CACDKLGTHTDKLIF. The rearrangement joins TRDV2 to TRDJ1, with 7 bases identical to TRDD3. Germline CDR1 and CDR2: GEAIGNYY and EKD. This CDR3 contains 15 residues.

This clone was seen more than once but under ten times. Within the sample, other DNA sequences also encode this same CDR3. The chain joins TRDV2 to TRDJ1; 11 bases line up with TRDD3. J lost 0 bases, V lost 1 base, and 3 bases had no gene match. This CDR3 comprises 16 residues. Germline values: CDR1 GEAIGNYY, CDR2 EKD. The CDR3 coding sequence is TGTGCCTGTGACACGGTGGGGGATACGTACACCGATAAACTCATCTTT. It specifies CACDTVGDTYTDKLIF.

The sample holds a few counts of this clone. The chain recombines TRDV2 with TRDJ3; 13 positions agree with TRDD3. Germline V lookup: CDR1 GEAIGNYY, CDR2 EKD. With 3 bases clipped from V and 4 bases from J, the junction kept 8 bases outside the gene matches. This CDR3 comprises 19 residues. This chain's CDR3 is CACDVLGDTSAWDTRQMFF. The DNA of the CDR3 is TGTGCCTGTGACGTACTGGGGGATACGTCGGCGTGGGACACCCGACAGATGTTTTTC.

This clone was recorded a few times. The DNA for the CDR3 is TGTGCCTGTGACTACTGGGGGATTTTTAGCTCCTGGGACACCCGACAGATGTTTTTC. Its translation is CACDYWGIFSSWDTRQMFF. The chain links TRDV2 to TRDJ3; 10 nucleotides match TRDD3. From germline, CDR1 is GEAIGNYY and CDR2 EKD. The CDR3 spans 19 residues. Trimming removed 3 bases from V and 0 bases from J; junction bases left unmatched: 7.

The chain links TRDV2 to TRDJ1; 7 nucleotides match TRDD3. Trimming took 2 bases from V and 10 from J; bases not matched to a gene: 24. Germline-derived CDR1 and CDR2 are GEAIGNYY and EKD. This CDR3 has 18 residues. The CDR3 sequence is CACDSLIGGGGALLRLIF. Here the CDR3 DNA reads TGTGCCTGTGACAGTCTAATTGGTGGTGGGGGAGCCCTCCTCAGACTCATCTTT.

Concerning this clone itself: A much larger clone differs by one base, so this may be a read error. This rearrangement joins TRDV2 to TRDJ3; 12 bases map to TRDD3. Per germline, CDR1 GEAIGNYY and CDR2 EKD. This CDR3 spans 18 amino acids. CDR3 loop: CACDNTGGYSWDTRQVFF. CDR3 sequence (DNA): TGTGCCTGTGACAATACTGGGGGATACTCCTGGGACACCCGACAGGTGTTTTTC.

The rearrangement joins TRDV2 to TRDJ3; no firm D call. The CDR3 contains 18 residues. The germline gives CDR1 GEAIGNYY, CDR2 EKD. V gave up 0 bases and J gave up 1 base, with 12 bases separating them. The CDR3 region is CACDTVLLRSWDTRQMFF. CDR3 DNA: TGTGCCTGTGACACCGTACTTCTTCGGTCCTGGGACACCCGACAGATGTTTTTC.

This clone was seen a handful of times. The V call is TRDV2, the J call TRDJ3, with 9 bases lining up with TRDD3. The trim removed 1 base at V and 0 bases at J, leaving 3 bases unmatched. The CDR3 extends over 18 amino acids. Germline V CDR1 and CDR2: GEAIGNYY, EKD. The CDR3 sequence: CACDTGDTLSWDTRQMFF. Here the CDR3 DNA reads TGTGCCTGTGACACGGGGGATACACTCTCCTGGGACACCCGACAGATGTTTTTC.

The chain uses TRDV2 and TRDJ1, with 8 bases identical to TRDD3. This CDR3 has 15 residues. The V gene end was trimmed by 3 bases and the J gene end by 2 bases; junction bases not matched to a gene: 7. Germline V lookup: CDR1 GEAIGNYY, CDR2 EKD. This CDR3 reads CACDPLGGLTDKLIF. The DNA for the CDR3 is TGTGCCTGTGACCCACTGGGGGGACTGACCGATAAACTCATCTTT.

This clone appeared a few times. This chain links TRDV2 with TRDJ1, with 11 bases matching TRDD3. The CDR3 consists of 15 residues. Per germline, CDR1 GEAIGNYY and CDR2 EKD. Unmatched junction bases numbered 1, after V lost 2 bases and J lost 0 bases. CDR3 protein: CACDKLGDNTDKLIF. CDR3 DNA: TGTGCCTGTGACAAACTGGGGGATAACACCGATAAACTCATCTTT.

This clone is judged medium-sized. The chain carries TRDV2 and TRDJ1; 11 bases are a match to TRDD3. The V and J ends lost 2 bases and 5 bases, in that order; junction bases with no gene match: 6. This CDR3 is 15 amino acids long. Germline CDR1 GEAIGNYY, CDR2 EKD. The CDR3 sequence is CACDSVGDTQDKLIF. DNA for the CDR3: TGTGCCTGTGACAGTGTGGGGGATACGCAGGATAAACTCATCTTT.

There are a few counts of this clone. Compared with germline, one end of the junction differs, possibly owing to a read error. Other DNA sequences within the sample encode an identical CDR3. This sequence joins TRDV2 and TRDJ1; 13 bases are a match to TRDD3. The CDR3 length is 18 residues. Germline CDR1 reads GEAIGNYY; CDR2 reads EKD. CDR3 nucleotide sequence: TGTGCCTGTGACACCCTACTGGGGGATACGCGGCTGACCGATAAACTCATCTTC. It yields the protein CACDTLLGDTRLTDKLIF.